This is a list of T cell receptor beta chains from one sample in a study of neoadjuvant nivolumab and ipilimumab in lung cancer. Data came from immunoSEQ multiplex PCR; TCRdb stores just in-frame clones and leaves some out. The table records about 18,000 clones, around 86% of them present only once. Sequencing used peripheral blood, obtained before neoadjuvant nivolumab, alone or with ipilimumab. The receptors stem from an adult with non-small cell lung cancer. CDR3s include the opening cysteine and the closing phenylalanine or tryptophan. The D gene is left open where the match is weak. Rows may omit the clone size; those that give it use once, few, many or a size class.

J gene | clone size | D gene | V gene | CDR3 DNA | CDR3 protein
TRBJ1-2 | - | - | TRBV30 | TGTGCCTGGAGTGCTGATTTGGTCAGCTATGGCTACACCTTC | CAWSADLVSYGYTF
TRBJ2-5 | - | TRBD1 | TRBV6-1 | TGTGCCAGCAGGGGGACAGGGTCTGGCAAGACCCAGTACTTC | CASRGTGSGKTQYF
TRBJ2-1 | - | - | TRBV29-1 | TGCAGCGTTGGGGGGGCTTTGGGCAATGAGCAGTTCTTC | CSVGGALGNEQFF
TRBJ1-3 | - | - | TRBV30 | TGTGCCTGGAGTGTACCGGCGTACTCTGGAAACACCATATATTTT | CAWSVPAYSGNTIYF
TRBJ1-5 | - | - | TRBV5-5 | TGTGCCAGCAGCTCGGAGTCTTCGGGCAATCAGCCCCAGCATTTT | CASSSESSGNQPQHF
TRBJ2-1 | - | TRBD2 | TRBV11-3 | TGTGCCAGCAGCGCCTACGGGGGGGGCAATGAGCAGTTCTTC | CASSAYGGGNEQFF
TRBJ2-7 | - | TRBD1 | TRBV10-2 | TGCGCCAGCAGCGTCCGGGACAGGGCATACGAGCAGTACTTC | CASSVRDRAYEQYF
TRBJ2-1 | - | TRBD2 | TRBV11-2 | TGTGCCAGCAGCTTAGATCTGAAGAGACTAGCGAACGAGCAGTTCTTC | CASSLDLKRLANEQFF
TRBJ2-1 | once | TRBD2 | TRBV6-1 | TGTGCCAGCAGTGGAACTAGCGCCCTCAGCTCCTACAATGAGCAGTTCTTC | CASSGTSALSSYNEQFF
TRBJ1-5 | - | TRBD1 | TRBV18 | TGTGCCAGCTCACCTGACAGGGGGGAACAGCCCCAGCATTTT | CASSPDRGEQPQHF
TRBJ2-7 | - | - | TRBV6-5 | TGTGCCAGCAGTTACTCAGGCACCGACGACGAGCAGTACTTC | CASSYSGTDDEQYF
TRBJ1-1 | once | - | TRBV20-1 | TGCAGTGCTAGTTATCGGGAAGAAGCTTTCTTT | CSASYREEAFF
TRBJ2-1 | - | TRBD2 | TRBV7-3 | TGTGCCAGCAGCTTAACTAGCGGGAGGTTTAATGAGCAGTTCTTC | CASSLTSGRFNEQFF
TRBJ1-1 | - | - | TRBV4-1 | TGCGCCAGCAGCCGGAACGCTGAAGCTTTCTTT | CASSRNAEAFF
TRBJ2-3 | - | TRBD2 | TRBV11-2 | TGTGCCAGCAGCTTGGCTTCTAGCGGGAGGGCCAGGCAGGAGCAGTATTTT | CASSLASSGRARQEQYF
TRBJ2-2 | - | - | TRBV5-1 | TGCGCCAGCAGCCCCCCGTGGACCGGGGAGCTGTTTTTT | CASSPPWTGELFF
TRBJ2-5 | - | TRBD2 | TRBV5-1 | TGCGCCAGCAGCATCTCCGGGACTAGTGGAGAGACCCAGTACTTC | CASSISGTSGETQYF
TRBJ2-1 | - | TRBD2 | TRBV7-2 | TGTGCCAGCAGCCTGGCCGAGCGGGGGTGGTTCTTC | CASSLAERGWFF
TRBJ2-7 | - | - | TRBV4-2 | TGTGCCAGCAGCCTATATGATACTGGGAACTACGAGCAGTACTTC | CASSLYDTGNYEQYF
TRBJ1-2 | - | - | TRBV30 | TGTGCCTGGAGTCCGGGAGGCTATGGCTACACCTTC | CAWSPGGYGYTF
TRBJ2-7 | - | - | TRBV5-8 | TGTGCCAGCAGCTTGAGTAGGGGCGAGCAGTACTTC | CASSLSRGEQYF
TRBJ2-7 | - | - | TRBV30 | TGTGCCGGGCTCCGGGACAAAGTCTACGAGCAGTACTTC | CAGLRDKVYEQYF
TRBJ2-1 | - | TRBD2 | TRBV30 | TGTGCCTGGAGTTCCGGGACTAGCGGGAGATACCACAATGAGCAGTTCTTC | CAWSSGTSGRYHNEQFF
TRBJ2-6 | - | TRBD2 | TRBV9 | TGTGCCAGCAGCACCGGACTAGAGCCCACTTCTGGGGCCAACGTCCTGACTTTC | CASSTGLEPTSGANVLTF
TRBJ1-1 | - | - | TRBV29-1 | TGCAGCGTTGGGGATCAGACAGGTTACGAAACTTTCTTT | CSVGDQTGYETFF
TRBJ2-2 | - | - | TRBV29-1 | TGCAGCGCTGCCCACAGCGACGCGAACACCGGGGAGCTGTTTTTT | CSAAHSDANTGELFF
TRBJ2-1 | - | - | TRBV5-6 | TGTGCCAGCAGCCCCGTTGAGGGGAGCTCCTACAATGAGCAGTTCTTC | CASSPVEGSSYNEQFF
TRBJ2-5 | - | - | TRBV5-1 | TGCGCCAGCAGCCCAGGATTACAGGCAAACCAAGAGACCCAGTACTTC | CASSPGLQANQETQYF
TRBJ1-2 | - | - | TRBV7-9 | TGTGCCAGCAGCTCCCCTCGGAGGGGAGCCCAGGGTGGCTACACCTTC | CASSSPRRGAQGGYTF
TRBJ2-7 | - | - | TRBV11-2 | TGTGCCAGCGGCGTCGGCTGGGAGCAGTACTTC | CASGVGWEQYF
TRBJ2-1 | - | - | TRBV7-6 | TGTGCCAGCAGCTTAAATAAGTACAATGAGCAGTTCTTC | CASSLNKYNEQFF
TRBJ2-1 | - | - | TRBV14 | TGTGCCAGCAGCCCCCAGCTGGGGTTAAAGGGGCACAATGAGCAGTTCTTC | CASSPQLGLKGHNEQFF
TRBJ1-2 | - | - | TRBV9 | TGTGCCAGCACCCTAGGGGAACAGGGCAACTATGGCTACACCTTC | CASTLGEQGNYGYTF
TRBJ2-1 | few | - | TRBV4-3 | TGCGCCAGCAGCCAAGATCGGGGGCCTAACAATGAGCAGTTCTTC | CASSQDRGPNNEQFF
TRBJ2-5 | - | - | TRBV7-9 | TGTGCCAGCAGCTTAGTGGAAGAGACCCAGTACTTC | CASSLVEETQYF
TRBJ2-5 | - | TRBD1 | TRBV5-4 | TGTGCCAGCATCGACAGGGGGCAAGAGACCCAGTACTTC | CASIDRGQETQYF
TRBJ2-7 | - | TRBD2 | TRBV7-2 | TGTGCCAGCAGCCTAGACCCAGCGGGAGAAAACGAGCAGTACTTC | CASSLDPAGENEQYF
TRBJ1-1 | few | - | TRBV7-3 | TGTGCCAGCAGCTCCGGACAGAACACTGAAGCTTTCTTT | CASSSGQNTEAFF
TRBJ1-1 | - | TRBD1 | TRBV5-1 | TGCGCCAGCAGCTCGTTCCCCAGGGGGCAGGTTACTGAAGCTTTCTTT | CASSSFPRGQVTEAFF
TRBJ2-4 | - | - | TRBV7-9 | TGTGCCAGCAGCCCAGTGCTGCTAGCCAAAAACATTCAGTACTTC | CASSPVLLAKNIQYF
TRBJ2-7 | few | TRBD1 | TRBV6-1 | TGTGCCACCGGAACCGGGACAGTATCCTACGAGCAGTACTTC | CATGTGTVSYEQYF
TRBJ1-2 | few | TRBD1 | TRBV7-9 | TGTGCCGGCCAGGGGGAGTTCGGAGGCTACACCTTC | CAGQGEFGGYTF
TRBJ2-7 | - | TRBD1 | TRBV5-1 | TGCGCCAGCAGCTTGGTACCGGGACAGGGGTTATACGAGCAGTACTTC | CASSLVPGQGLYEQYF
TRBJ1-1 | - | TRBD1 | TRBV11-1 | TGTGCCAGCAGCAGAGGACAGGGGGCCACTGAAGCTTTCTTT | CASSRGQGATEAFF
TRBJ1-4 | - | TRBD1 | TRBV7-9 | TGTGCCAGCAGCTTAGCGGACAGGGCGGATGAAAAACTGTTTTTT | CASSLADRADEKLFF
TRBJ2-7 | - | - | TRBV20-1 | TGCAGTGCTGCCCGAACTGACGAGCAGTACTTC | CSAARTDEQYF
TRBJ2-1 | few | TRBD2 | TRBV29-1 | TGCAGCGCTATCCCGGGACTAGAGCACAATGAGCAGTTCTTC | CSAIPGLEHNEQFF
TRBJ1-4 | - | - | TRBV29-1 | TGCAGCGTACAGGGCCACGAAAAACTGTTTTTT | CSVQGHEKLFF
TRBJ1-3 | - | - | TRBV5-1 | TGCGCCAGCAGCCCGGACGGGCGCGGAAACACCATATATTTT | CASSPDGRGNTIYF
TRBJ2-1 | - | - | TRBV15 | TGTGCCACCAGCAGAGAACGGGAGTTATCCTACAATGAGCAGTTCTTC | CATSRERELSYNEQFF
TRBJ2-7 | - | - | TRBV30 | TGTGCCTGGACCGGGAGCTCCTACGAGCAGTACTTC | CAWTGSSYEQYF